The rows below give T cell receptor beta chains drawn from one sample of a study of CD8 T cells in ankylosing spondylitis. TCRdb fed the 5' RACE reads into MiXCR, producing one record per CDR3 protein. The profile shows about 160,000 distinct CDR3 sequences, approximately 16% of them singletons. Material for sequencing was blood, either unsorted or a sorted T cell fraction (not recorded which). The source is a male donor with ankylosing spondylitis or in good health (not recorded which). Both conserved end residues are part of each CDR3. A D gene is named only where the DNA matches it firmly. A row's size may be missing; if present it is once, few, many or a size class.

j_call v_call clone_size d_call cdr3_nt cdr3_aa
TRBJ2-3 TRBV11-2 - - TGTGCCAGCAGCTCCTACGCGGACAGCACAGATACGCAGTATTTT CASSSYADSTDTQYF
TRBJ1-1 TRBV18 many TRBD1 TGTGCCAGCTCGGTGGGGACTCAGGGGGTGAGGAACACTGAAGCTTTCTTT CASSVGTQGVRNTEAFF
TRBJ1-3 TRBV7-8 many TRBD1 TGTGCCAGCAGCTTAGGTTCCCCAGGGGGGCCCTCTGGAAACACCATATATTTT CASSLGSPGGPSGNTIYF
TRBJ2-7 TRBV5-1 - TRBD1 TGCGCCAGCAAAGGGACAGGGGCCTACGAGCAGTACTTC CASKGTGAYEQYF
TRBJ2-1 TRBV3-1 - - TGTGCCAGCAGCCAAGATCAAGCGAGATGGAATGAGCAGTTCTTC CASSQDQARWNEQFF
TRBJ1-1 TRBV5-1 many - TGCGCCAGCAGCTGGGGACAGAACACTGAAGCTTTCTTT CASSWGQNTEAFF
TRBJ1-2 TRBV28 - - TGTGCCAGCACGGACGGCTATGGCTACACCTTC CASTDGYGYTF
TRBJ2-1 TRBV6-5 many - TGTGCCAGCAGTTACCTTGGAGTAGCGAATGAGCAGTTCTTC CASSYLGVANEQFF
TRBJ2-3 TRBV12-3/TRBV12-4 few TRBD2 TGTGCCAGCAGTCCGCCGTGGACTAGCGGACCGAACACAGATACGCAGTATTTT CASSPPWTSGPNTDTQYF
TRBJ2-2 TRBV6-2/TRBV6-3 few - TGTGCCAGCAGTTACGGGACGGTGAACACCGGGGAGCTGTTTTTT CASSYGTVNTGELFF
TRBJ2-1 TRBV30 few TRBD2 TGTGCCTGGAGTGAAACGAGAGCGGGAGAGGGCTCCTACAATGAGCAGTTCTTC CAWSETRAGEGSYNEQFF
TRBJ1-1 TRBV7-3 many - TGTGCCAGCAGTCGAAATTCCATGAACACTGAAGCTTTCTTT CASSRNSMNTEAFF
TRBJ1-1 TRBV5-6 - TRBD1 TGTGCCAACAGCTTGGGACAGTTGAACACTGAAGCTTTCTTT CANSLGQLNTEAFF
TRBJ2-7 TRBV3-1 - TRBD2 TGTGCCAGCAGCCGCCTAGCGGACGCATCCTACGAGCAGTACTTC CASSRLADASYEQYF
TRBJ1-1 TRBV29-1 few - TGCAGCGTTGTGGAGTCCTCAACTGAAGCTTTCTTT CSVVESSTEAFF
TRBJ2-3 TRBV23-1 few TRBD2 TGCGCCAGCAGTCAATCGACTAGCGGGAGTGTAACAGATACGCAGTATTTT CASSQSTSGSVTDTQYF
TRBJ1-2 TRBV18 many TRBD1 TGTGCCAGCTCACCGGACAGGGACCGTCGCTACACCTTC CASSPDRDRRYTF
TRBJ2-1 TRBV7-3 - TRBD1 TGTGCCAGCAGCTTAGACAGGGGCGAGTGGAATGAGCAGTTCTTC CASSLDRGEWNEQFF
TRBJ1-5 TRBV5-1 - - TGCGCCAGCAGCCAGGACGGTTTGAATCAGCCCCAGCATTTT CASSQDGLNQPQHF
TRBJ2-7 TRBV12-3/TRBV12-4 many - TGTGCCAGCAGTTTAGTACGAGCCCTCTACGAGCAGTACTTC CASSLVRALYEQYF
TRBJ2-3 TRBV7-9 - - TGTGCCAGCAGCTTAGCCCTACAGGGAACCCCCGCAGATACGCAGTATTTT CASSLALQGTPADTQYF
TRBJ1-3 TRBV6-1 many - TGTGCCAGCAGGAAAGGGGAGATGGGGGGAAACACCATATATTTT CASRKGEMGGNTIYF
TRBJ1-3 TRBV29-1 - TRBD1 TGCAGCGTTGAGGACAGGGATGGAAACACCATATATTTT CSVEDRDGNTIYF
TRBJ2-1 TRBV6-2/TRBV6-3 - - TGTGCCAGCAGTGTACGAAGTGGCAACAATGAGCAGTTCTTC CASSVRSGNNEQFF
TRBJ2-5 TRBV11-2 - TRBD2 TGTGCCAGCAGCTTAGATCTTGCTAGCGGGTTAACCAGGGCCCAGTACTTC CASSLDLASGLTRAQYF
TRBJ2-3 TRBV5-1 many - TGCGCCAGCAGCTCCGGGACAAGGGTCCAGACAGATACGCAGTATTTT CASSSGTRVQTDTQYF
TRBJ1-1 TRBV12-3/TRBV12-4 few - TGTGCCAGCAGTTCCCTGATAGAAGATTTCTTT CASSSLIEDFF